The 2 T cell receptor beta chains below were found in one sample sequenced in a study of T cell responses to AZD1222 COVID-19 vaccine. Sequencing used immunoSEQ multiplex PCR; TCRdb keeps in-frame clones, though not all of them. Altogether approximately 100,000 clones are present, approximately 91% being singletons, with the ten largest covering about a sixth. The specimen was peripheral blood, collected on day 0 of AZD1222 vaccination. The source of these receptors is an adult in good health.

This clone was detected a few times. The chain links TRBV7-8 to TRBJ2-7; no definite D call. Looked up from germline, CDR1 is SGHVS and CDR2 is FQNEAQ. The CDR3 runs 13 residues. Trimming removed 1 base at V and 2 bases at J, with 6 bases between. CDR3 loop: CASSLGRPYEQYV. DNA for the CDR3: TGTGCCAGCAGCTTAGGCAGGCCCTACGAGCAGTACGTC.

This CDR3 is CASSIGQVSSYEQYF. CDR3 in DNA: TGTGCCAGTAGTATAGGACAGGTGAGCTCCTACGAGCAGTACTTC. The chain couples TRBV19 to TRBJ2-7, with a weak D call TRBD1 (6 bases). The CDR3 runs to 15 residues. Deletions cut 1 base from V and 0 bases from J, with 10 bases between. Germline V gene sequence: CDR1 LNHDA, CDR2 SQIVND (reference sequence).